A selection of T cell receptor beta chains follows, all from one sample in a study of cytomegalovirus exposure and HLA in healthy donors. Repertoires were generated with immunoSEQ multiplex PCR, while TCRdb's copy carries only in-frame clones and drops some. The sample records 130,000 or so clones, around 86% being singletons. Sequences were obtained from PBMCs. The receptors originated from a man aged 30 to 39 in good health and CMV-seronegative. The CDR3 runs from the conserved cysteine through the conserved F or W. The D gene is left open where the match is weak. A clone size is listed for some rows: how often the clone was seen (once, few, many), or a class if it is expanded.

.,.,TRBV15,TRBJ2-3,CATSRGGRTDTQYF,TGTGCCACCAGCAGGGGGGGGCGCACAGATACGCAGTATTTT
TRBD2,few,TRBV5-6,TRBJ2-5,CASSRGLAGGLQETQYF,TGTGCCAGCAGCCGCGGTCTGGCGGGGGGACTCCAAGAGACCCAGTACTTC
TRBD2,.,TRBV6-5,TRBJ2-7,CASRLAGGSYEQYF,TGTGCCAGCAGACTAGCGGGGGGTTCCTACGAGCAGTACTTC
.,.,TRBV25-1,TRBJ1-4,CASSGGANEKLFF,TGTGCCAGCAGTGGTGGAGCTAATGAAAAACTGTTTTTT
TRBD2,once,TRBV5-1,TRBJ2-1,CASSFDVRGGAGNEQFF,TGCGCCAGCAGCTTCGATGTCCGCGGGGGGGCGGGCAATGAGCAGTTCTTC
.,once,TRBV18,TRBJ2-3,CASSPGAADTQYF,TGTGCCAGCTCACCAGGGGCCGCAGATACGCAGTATTTT
.,.,TRBV6-1,TRBJ1-3,CASSEIGAVGNTIYF,TGTGCCAGCAGTGAAATAGGGGCAGTTGGAAACACCATATATTTT
.,.,TRBV7-2,TRBJ2-7,CASSDSSGDEQYF,TGTGCCAGCAGCGATAGCTCTGGCGACGAGCAGTACTTC
.,.,TRBV6-5,TRBJ1-1,CASSYSELNTEAFF,TGTGCCAGCAGTTACTCGGAGTTGAACACTGAAGCTTTCTTT
.,.,TRBV19,TRBJ2-3,CAASDRLTDTQYF,TGTGCCGCTTCCGACAGGCTCACAGATACGCAGTATTTT
.,.,TRBV29-1,TRBJ1-2,CSAKKRGGANYGYTF,TGCAGCGCCAAGAAAAGAGGCGGTGCTAACTATGGCTACACCTTC
TRBD1,once,TRBV5-1,TRBJ2-2,CASSLGRGRAGELFF,TGCGCCAGCAGCTTGGGCAGGGGGCGCGCCGGGGAGCTGTTTTTT
.,many,TRBV6-5,TRBJ1-1,CASSKQENTEAFF,TGTGCCAGCAGTAAACAGGAGAACACTGAAGCTTTCTTT
.,.,TRBV27,TRBJ1-1,CASSPLWRISGNTEAFF,TGTGCCAGCAGTCCCCTTTGGAGAATTTCTGGGAACACTGAAGCTTTCTTT
TRBD1,.,TRBV11-3,TRBJ1-3,CASSSGQGASGNTIYF,TGTGCCAGCAGCTCAGGACAGGGAGCCTCTGGAAACACCATATATTTT
TRBD1,.,TRBV28,TRBJ1-6,CASSFTYRGPRGSPLHF,TGTGCCAGCAGTTTTACCTACAGGGGGCCGAGAGGGTCACCCCTCCACTTT
TRBD1,.,TRBV28,TRBJ1-4,CASSSSGTGIFEKLFF,TGTGCCAGCAGTTCTTCCGGGACAGGGATATTTGAAAAACTGTTTTTT
TRBD1,few,TRBV23-1,TRBJ1-1,CASSPGTGGNTEAFF,TGCGCCAGCAGTCCCGGGACAGGGGGCAACACTGAAGCTTTCTTT
TRBD1,.,TRBV19,TRBJ2-6,CASSSSGTGYGANVLTF,TGTGCCAGTAGTTCCTCCGGGACAGGGTATGGGGCCAACGTCCTGACTTTC
.,.,TRBV19,TRBJ2-3,CASSIEEGGLGTQYF,TGTGCCAGTAGTATAGAGGAGGGCGGGCTGGGTACGCAGTATTTT
TRBD2,.,TRBV6-5,TRBJ2-5,CASSRGAEQTQYF,TGTGCCAGCTCGCGGGGGGCAGAACAGACCCAGTACTTC
.,.,TRBV2,TRBJ2-3,CASSEDIVTDTQYF,TGTGCCAGCAGTGAAGATATAGTCACAGATACGCAGTATTTT
TRBD1,.,TRBV5-1,TRBJ1-1,CASSLTGETEAFF,TGCGCCAGCAGCTTGACAGGGGAAACTGAAGCTTTCTTT
TRBD1,.,TRBV5-5,TRBJ1-1,CASSLDTGGYDEAFF,TGTGCCAGCAGCTTGGATACAGGGGGCTACGATGAAGCTTTCTTT
TRBD1,.,TRBV7-6,TRBJ1-6,CASSLGVGGARNNSPLHF,TGTGCCAGCAGCTTAGGAGTAGGGGGCGCACGGAATAATTCACCCCTCCACTTT
.,.,TRBV5-5,TRBJ1-1,CASSFGNTEAFF,TGTGCCAGCAGCTTCGGTAACACTGAAGCTTTCTTT
TRBD1,few,TRBV5-4,TRBJ2-7,CASRIDRAYEQYF,TGTGCCAGCAGGATAGACAGGGCCTACGAGCAGTACTTC
TRBD1,.,TRBV29-1,TRBJ2-3,CSSQGRDREVTSTDTQYF,TGCAGCTCTCAGGGACGAGACAGGGAAGTTACTAGCACAGATACGCAGTATTTT
.,once,TRBV4-3,TRBJ1-2,CASSQGALAPGEGGYTF,TGCGCCAGCAGCCAAGGGGCGTTAGCTCCGGGCGAGGGCGGCTACACCTTC
.,.,TRBV5-6,TRBJ2-6,CASSGLSSGANVLTF,TGTGCCAGCAGCGGACTGAGCTCTGGGGCCAACGTCCTGACTTTC
TRBD2,.,TRBV9,TRBJ2-6,CASSSLSGGALGANVLTF,TGTGCCAGCAGCTCCCTTAGCGGGGGGGCTCTGGGGGCCAACGTCCTGACTTTC
TRBD1,.,TRBV7-9,TRBJ1-2,CASSHGQGGAYGYTF,TGTGCCAGCAGCCACGGACAGGGAGGTGCCTATGGCTACACCTTC
TRBD1,.,TRBV5-4,TRBJ1-2,CASSWDRGHGYTF,TGTGCCAGCAGCTGGGACAGGGGCCATGGCTACACCTTC
.,few,TRBV7-2,TRBJ2-7,CASSPQPGHDYEQYF,TGTGCCAGCAGCCCCCAGCCGGGACATGACTACGAGCAGTACTTC
TRBD2,.,TRBV7-2,TRBJ2-1,CASSPFSGGMGGQFF,TGTGCCAGCAGCCCATTTAGCGGGGGGATGGGAGGGCAGTTCTTC
.,.,TRBV21-1,TRBJ1-3,CASSKVEGGGIGNTIYF,TGTGCCAGCAGCAAAGTAGAGGGAGGAGGAATAGGGAACACCATATATTTT
TRBD2,.,TRBV19,TRBJ2-1,CASSIGGTSGGVEQFF,TGTGCCAGTAGTATAGGTGGGACTAGCGGGGGTGTTGAGCAGTTCTTC
TRBD1,.,TRBV6-6,TRBJ1-2,CASSLGQGNYGYTF,TGTGCCAGCAGTCTGGGACAGGGAAACTATGGCTACACCTTC
TRBD1,once,TRBV19,TRBJ1-5,CASIGQGVAQPQHF,TGTGCCAGTATCGGACAGGGGGTGGCTCAGCCCCAGCATTTT
.,once,TRBV10-3,TRBJ1-1,CAISAQGGTEAFF,TGTGCCATCAGTGCGCAGGGAGGGACTGAAGCTTTCTTT